These 27 T cell receptor beta chains share one sample of origin, sequenced in a study of T cells after posttransplantation cyclophosphamide. A marrow graft followed busulfan-fludarabine conditioning, with cyclophosphamide on days +3 and +4. Some clones are missing from TCRdb's copy, which holds only in-frame ones; the method was immunoSEQ multiplex PCR. The specimen gives roughly 7,700 clones without singletons; the ten biggest hold about 24%. The starting material was PBMCs, obtained approximately 92 days after allogeneic stem cell transplant with posttransplant cyclophosphamide. All receptors derive from a female patient in her sixties who received an allogeneic stem cell transplant from an unrelated donor, was CMV-positive, and had acute GVHD only. The graft donor may be the source of some T cells.

This clone was found many times. The rearrangement links TRBV6-5 to TRBJ2-1, with 11 bases fitting TRBD2. Looked up from germline, CDR1 is MNHEY and CDR2 is SVGAGI. Trimming removed 2 bases from V and 9 bases from J; junction bases left unmatched: 9. The CDR3 runs 16 residues. CDR3 residues: CASSYRTSGSKGEQFF. The CDR3 nucleotides are TGTGCCAGCAGTTACCGTACTAGCGGGAGTAAGGGTGAGCAGTTCTTC.

This clone has a count of ten or more. The chain couples TRBV5-4 to TRBJ2-1; D perhaps matches TRBD2 (6 bases). Germline CDR1 and CDR2: SGHNT and YYREEE (reference sequence). The V end was cut by 0 bases, the J end by 6 bases, with 10 bases between. The CDR3 extends over 14 amino acids. The CDR3 protein is CASSLGAGFNEQFF. CDR3 in DNA: TGTGCCAGCAGCTTGGGGGCGGGGTTCAATGAGCAGTTCTTC.

This clone was recorded at least ten times. The chain employs TRBV4-3 and TRBJ2-7, with TRBD2 matching over 7 bases. The CDR3 covers 15 residues. V trimming: 3 bases; J trimming: 3 bases; junction bases outside the gene matches: 8. From germline, CDR1 is LGHNA and CDR2 YSLEER. CDR3 nucleotides: TGCGCCAGCAGCCAGTGGATGACTAGCAGCTACGAGCAGTACTTC. Translation: CASSQWMTSSYEQYF.

This clone is medium-sized within its sample. The chain recombines TRBV7-9 with TRBJ1-4; D is ambiguous. V was pared by 6 bases and J by 8 bases, with 10 bases between. This CDR3 has 12 amino acids. Per germline, CDR1 SEHNR and CDR2 FQNEAQ (reference sequence). The CDR3 sequence is CASRPVAEKLFF. CDR3 DNA sequence: TGTGCCAGCAGACCGGTCGCGGAAAAACTGTTTTTT.

The table lists this clone with many counts. The V call is TRBV2, the J call TRBJ1-2; perhaps TRBD1 as D (5 bases). The V and J ends lost 2 bases and 5 bases respectively, with 9 bases between them. From germline, CDR1 is SNHLY and CDR2 FYNNEI. CDR3 size: 13 residues. CDR3 coding DNA: TGTGCCAGCAGTGAACCAGGGAGTTATGGCTACACCTTC. It translates to CASSEPGSYGYTF.

This clone is labeled as medium-sized. The rearrangement uses TRBV5-1 and TRBJ2-7; TRBD1 agrees at 9 bases. V lost 3 bases and J lost 6; bases outside the gene matches: 4. Germline V gives CDR1 SGHRS, CDR2 YFSETQ. The CDR3 loop spans 13 amino acids. CDR3 bases: TGCGCCAGCAGCTCGGGACAGGGACGCGAGCAGTACTTC. Protein sequence: CASSSGQGREQYF.

This clone was detected a few times. This chain connects TRBV6-2 or TRBV6-3 to TRBJ2-2; weak D call: TRBD1 (6 bases). CDR1 is MNHEY, CDR2 SVGEGT, per germline. Trimming took 7 bases from V and 0 from J, leaving 18 bases between them. This CDR3 has 17 residues. DNA of the CDR3: TGTGCCAGCAACTGGAACCCGACAGGCGCGAACACCGGGGAGCTGTTTTTT. The encoded protein is CASNWNPTGANTGELFF.

This clone is labeled as medium-sized. The genes are TRBV28 and TRBJ1-2; TRBD1 matches 10 bases. Looked up from germline, CDR1 is MDHEN and CDR2 is SYDVKM. With V trimmed by 4 bases and J by 3 bases, 5 bases remained unmatched. The CDR3 sequence is 15 residues long. Here the CDR3 DNA reads TGTGCCAGCAGTTCGACAGGGGGCTATTACTATGGCTACACCTTC. Its translation: CASSSTGGYYYGYTF.

The V call is TRBV19, the J call TRBJ1-2; D might be TRBD1 (6 bases). The ends were cut back, 3 bases at V and 4 bases at J, with 15 bases in the middle. Germline loops: CDR1 LNHDA, CDR2 SQIVND (reference sequence). The CDR3 extends over 15 amino acids. The CDR3 sequence: CASSIGQTALYGYTF. The CDR3 DNA is TGTGCCAGTAGTATCGGACAGACAGCCCTCTATGGCTACACCTTC. The variable domain in full, completed from reference TRBV19 and TRBJ1-2, reads DGGITQSPKYLFRKEGQNVTLSCEQNLNHDAMYWYRQDPGQGLRLIYYSQIVNDFQKGDIAEGYSVSREKKESFPLTVTSAQKNPTAFYLCASSIGQTALYGYTFGSGTRLTVV.

This clone has more than one count but fewer than ten. The V and J genes are TRBV30 and TRBJ2-6, with a tentative D call TRBD2 (6 bases). The CDR3 consists of 16 residues. The V end lost 0 bases, the J end lost 2 bases, and 11 bases lay between the germline ends. Germline V gene data show CDR1 as GTSNPN and CDR2 as SVGIG (reference sequence). The CDR3 sequence: CAWSVLAQTGANVLTF. The CDR3 nucleotides read TGTGCCTGGAGTGTACTAGCTCAAACTGGGGCCAACGTCCTGACTTTC.

This clone was picked up many times. The CDR3 reads CASSILPEGHNNNEKLFF. CDR3 sequence (DNA): TGTGCCAGCAGCATCCTCCCGGAGGGTCACAATAATAATGAAAAACTGTTTTTT. The chain joins TRBV5-4 to TRBJ1-4, with no clear D. V was shortened by 4 bases and J by 4 bases, with 23 bases between the two germline ends. From germline, CDR1 is SGHNT and CDR2 YYREEE (reference sequence). The CDR3 consists of 18 residues. Supplemented by reference TRBV5-4 and TRBJ1-4, the full variable domain reads ETGVTQSPTHLIKTRGQQVTLRCSSQSGHNTVSWYQQALGQGPQFIFQYYREEENGRGNFPPRFSGLQFPNYSSELNVNALELDDSALYLCASSILPEGHNNNEKLFFGSGTQLSVL.

This clone was picked up many times. The chain is built from TRBV5-4 and TRBJ2-3, with 9 bases lining up with TRBD2. The CDR3 is 16 amino acids. V trimming: 4 bases; J trimming: 5 bases; junction bases outside the gene matches: 11. Germline lookup yields CDR1 SGHNT and CDR2 YYREEE (reference sequence). The CDR3 sequence: CASSERRLAAQDTQYF. Here the CDR3 DNA reads TGTGCCAGCAGCGAAAGACGACTAGCGGCCCAAGATACGCAGTATTTT.

Ten or more counts support this clone. V and J are TRBV4-1 and TRBJ1-2, with D unclear. V dropped 0 bases and J dropped 8 bases, with 13 bases sitting between them. The CDR3 runs to 14 residues. Germline V gene data show CDR1 as MGHRA and CDR2 as YSYEKL. CDR3 sequence reads: CASSQDLGSGGYTF. Here the CDR3 DNA reads TGCGCCAGCAGCCAAGACCTTGGGTCCGGGGGCTACACCTTC.

This clone was observed a handful of times. The rearrangement joins TRBV2 to TRBJ2-5; 8 positions agree with TRBD1. The CDR3 is 14 residues long. V gave up 6 bases and J gave up 3 bases; unmatched junction bases: 6. Germline V gene data show CDR1 as SNHLY and CDR2 as FYNNEI. The CDR3 sequence is CASSPTQGEETQYF. CDR3 in DNA: TGTGCCAGCAGCCCGACACAGGGGGAAGAGACCCAGTACTTC.

This clone was detected ten times or more. This chain uses TRBV19 with TRBJ2-7; 11 bases align to TRBD1. The CDR3 contains 16 residues. V was clipped by 5 bases and J by 2 bases; unmatched bases: 8. Per germline, CDR1 LNHDA and CDR2 SQIVND (reference sequence). The CDR3 loop is CASSYSGTGGTYEQYF. Written as DNA, the CDR3 is TGTGCCAGTAGTTACAGCGGGACAGGGGGAACCTACGAGCAGTACTTC.

This clone occurred many times. The rearrangement links TRBV7-3 to TRBJ2-2; 7 bases are a match to TRBD2. V dropped 2 bases and J dropped 7; count of bases not matched to a gene: 4. This CDR3 is 14 amino acids long. Germline V gene data show CDR1 as SGHTA and CDR2 as FQGTGA. The CDR3: CASSLAGEGGELFF. The DNA of the CDR3 is TGTGCCAGCAGCTTAGCGGGAGAGGGCGGGGAGCTGTTTTTT.

This clone was recorded a few times. The rearrangement joins TRBV25-1 to TRBJ1-1; perhaps TRBD1 as D (5 bases). Germline-derived CDR1 and CDR2 are MGHDK and SYGVNS. Between the trimmed V and J ends, which lost 5 bases and 3 bases, there was a span of 16 bases. This CDR3 is built from 15 residues. The CDR3 DNA reads TGTGCCAGCAGTCAGATGAGGGGTTACGACACTGAAGCTTTCTTT. Translating gives CASSQMRGYDTEAFF.

This clone was detected ten times or more. The chain recombines TRBV11-2 with TRBJ2-5, with D possibly matching TRBD1 (5 bases). Germline V gene lookup returns CDR1 SGHAT and CDR2 FQNNGV. This CDR3 spans 14 amino acids. Trimming removed 5 bases from V and 5 bases from J, with 15 bases in between. CDR3 coding DNA: TGTGCCAGCAGCGCTACAGGAGCAGGGGAGACCCAGTACTTC. Protein sequence: CASSATGAGETQYF.

This clone has at least ten counts. The chain uses TRBV28 and TRBJ1-2, with D possibly being TRBD1 (5 bases). The ends were cut back, 3 bases at V and 5 bases at J, with 10 bases in the middle. The CDR3 has 13 amino acids. Germline assignment: CDR1 MDHEN and CDR2 SYDVKM. This CDR3 is CASSFGRGYGYTF. The CDR3 DNA reads TGTGCCAGCAGTTTTGGGAGGGGATATGGCTACACCTTC.

This clone was recorded at least ten times. The chain carries TRBV12-3 or TRBV12-4 and TRBJ2-7; TRBD1 matches at 9 bases. The CDR3 contains 18 residues. J lost 1 base, V lost 0 bases, and 10 bases had no gene match. In DNA, the CDR3 is TGTGCCAGCAGTTTAGCCACCCTAGACAGGGGGAAGTCCTACGAGCAGTACTTC. This gives the protein CASSLATLDRGKSYEQYF.

This clone showed up many times. The V and J genes are TRBV11-2 and TRBJ1-2; D not certain. The V gene lost 6 bases and the J gene lost 6 bases, with 14 bases spanning the gap. Germline V CDR1 and CDR2: SGHAT, FQNNGV. This CDR3 comprises 13 residues. The CDR3 region is CASRPDGGDGYTF. CDR3 in DNA: TGTGCCAGCAGGCCTGACGGCGGAGATGGCTACACCTTC.

The chain uses TRBV5-4 and TRBJ2-1; no definite D call. The CDR3 has 16 residues. The V and J ends lost 4 bases and 0 bases respectively, with 14 bases between them. Germline CDR1 reads SGHNT; CDR2 reads YYREEE (reference sequence). DNA for the CDR3: TGTGCCAGCAGCCAGCCCACAGTTAGCTCCTACAATGAGCAGTTCTTC. This codes for CASSQPTVSSYNEQFF.

The table lists this clone with many counts. This chain uses TRBV7-2 with TRBJ2-6, with D tentatively TRBD1 (6 bases). CDR1 and CDR2 (germline): SGHTA, FQGNSA. The CDR3 runs 17 residues. Trimming shortened V by 1 base and J by 2 bases, and 12 bases separated the two germline ends. In DNA form, the CDR3 reads TGTGCCAGCAGCTTAGGCCCTTCAGGGGCTGGGGCCAACGTCCTGACTTTC. Protein product: CASSLGPSGAGANVLTF.

In its sample, this clone was seen many times. The genes are TRBV5-1 and TRBJ2-3; 10 nucleotides agree with TRBD1. The V segment lost 4 bases and the J segment 6 bases; nucleotides outside the gene matches: 5. Looked up from germline, CDR1 is SGHRS and CDR2 is YFSETQ. The CDR3 has 14 residues. CDR3: CASSATGGPDTQYF. DNA of the CDR3: TGCGCCAGCAGCGCGACAGGGGGCCCGGATACGCAGTATTTT. The full variable domain, rest sourced from reference TRBV5-1 and TRBJ2-3, is KAGVTQTPRYLIKTRGQQVTLSCSPISGHRSVSWYQQTPGQGLQFLFEYFSETQRNKGNFPGRFSGRQFSNSRSEMNVSTLELGDSALYLCASSATGGPDTQYFGPGTRLTVL.

This clone has at least ten counts. The CDR3 bases are TGTGCCAGCAGTTTAGGGACAGCTCATGGCTACACCTTC. It encodes CASSLGTAHGYTF. The chain couples TRBV12-3 or TRBV12-4 to TRBJ1-2; D perhaps matches TRBD1 (6 bases). Trimming stripped 1 base from V and 6 bases from J, with 9 bases between. CDR3 size: 13 residues.

By share of the sample, this clone is medium-sized (0.01 to 0.1%). The V and J genes are TRBV5-8 and TRBJ1-4, with D perhaps matching TRBD1 (5 bases). The CDR3 has 12 amino acids. CDR1 SGHTS and CDR2 YDEGEE come from the germline V gene. The ends were cut back, 2 bases at V and 6 bases at J, with 5 bases in the middle. CDR3 nucleotides: TGTGCCAGCAGCTTAGGGGATGAAAAACTGTTTTTT. It encodes CASSLGDEKLFF.

This clone was counted ten times or more. The chain joins TRBV2 to TRBJ2-1; D is possibly TRBD1 (6 bases). The germline gives CDR1 SNHLY, CDR2 FYNNEI. This CDR3 has 16 residues. V was cut by 2 bases and J by 4 bases, with 15 bases left in between. CDR3 nucleotides: TGTGCCAGCAGTGAAAGACAGGTCTTACCTTACAATGAGCAGTTCTTC. This translates into CASSERQVLPYNEQFF.